This T cell receptor (beta chain) was sequenced in a study of T-cell reconstitution after alpha-beta-depleted transplantation in children. Trimming removed 5 bases from V and 3 bases from J; junction bases left unmatched: 3. Germline CDR1 and CDR2: SGHRS and YFSETQ. This CDR3 is 13 amino acids long. TCRbeta library construction was performed incorporating unique molecular identifiers. Each CDR3 protein gets one entry after TCRdb re-called the PCR reads with MiXCR. Among approximately 390,000 distinct CDR3 sequences listed, 9.5% to 13% were seen once. This clonotype was observed a few times. The origin of this receptor is a human donor who donated a stem cell graft to a child with acute myeloid leukemia. The specimen was PBMCs from the stem cell graft donor, collected from the stem cell graft. V gene TRBV5-1 combines with J gene TRBJ1-1, with 8 bases lining up with TRBD1. CDR3 in amino acids: CASSRQGYTEAFF. The CDR3 bases are TGCGCCAGCAGTCGACAGGGGTACACTGAAGCTTTCTTT.